The source of this TCR beta chain is a study of blood T cell repertoires in COVID-19. Study overall: Donors in Cohort 3 counted as recovered after two negative PCRs, clearance, or symptom resolution.

TCRdb's copy holds only in-frame clones and misses some; the assay was immunoSEQ multiplex PCR. Of some 190,000 clones listed, around 83% are singletons. This clone was counted a single time. The CDR3 has 15 residues. V lost 5 bases and J lost 0, with 11 bases in between. Per germline, CDR1 MNHEY and CDR2 SVGAGI. The material sequenced was PBMCs or T cells enriched from blood (not recorded which). The V call is TRBV6-5, the J call TRBJ2-1, with D tentatively TRBD1 (6 bases). The TCR originated in a woman in her forties in a cohort exposed to, infected with or recovered from COVID-19 (not recorded which). DNA for the CDR3: TGTGCCAGCAGTCTCGACAGGAGCTCCTACAATGAGCAGTTCTTC. As protein: CASSLDRSSYNEQFF.